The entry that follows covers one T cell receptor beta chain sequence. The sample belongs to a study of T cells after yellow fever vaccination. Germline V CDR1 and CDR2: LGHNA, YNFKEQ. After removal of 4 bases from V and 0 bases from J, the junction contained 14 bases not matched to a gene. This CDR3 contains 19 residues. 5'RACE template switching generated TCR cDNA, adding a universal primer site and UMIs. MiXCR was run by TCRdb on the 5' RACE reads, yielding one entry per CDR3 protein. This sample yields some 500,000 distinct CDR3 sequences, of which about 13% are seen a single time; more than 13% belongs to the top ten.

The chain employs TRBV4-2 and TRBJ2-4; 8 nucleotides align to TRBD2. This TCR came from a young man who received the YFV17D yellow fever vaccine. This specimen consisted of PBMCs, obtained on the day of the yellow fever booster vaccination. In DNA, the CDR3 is TGTGCCAGCAGCCGAGACTGGAGCGGGAGAGAGCTAGCCAAAAACATTCAGTACTTC. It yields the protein CASSRDWSGRELAKNIQYF.